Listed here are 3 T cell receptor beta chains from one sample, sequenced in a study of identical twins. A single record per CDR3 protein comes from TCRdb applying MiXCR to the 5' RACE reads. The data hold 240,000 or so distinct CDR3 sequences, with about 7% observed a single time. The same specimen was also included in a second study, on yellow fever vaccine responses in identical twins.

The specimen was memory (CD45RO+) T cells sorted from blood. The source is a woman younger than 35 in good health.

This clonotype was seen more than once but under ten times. The CDR3 nucleotides are TGTGCCACCCTCCCGGTGCAGGGGGCGAACACTGAAGCTTTCTTT. This gives the protein CATLPVQGANTEAFF. The chain has TRBV28 and TRBJ1-1; 8 nucleotides agree with TRBD1. V gave up 10 bases and J gave up 1 base; unmatched junction bases: 11. Germline values: CDR1 MDHEN, CDR2 SYDVKM. This CDR3 region has 15 residues.

CDR3 bases: TGTGCCAGCAGGCCTCCGGGACTAGCGGGAGGTATAGATACGCAGTATTTT. It is translated as CASRPPGLAGGIDTQYF. V is TRBV27 and J is TRBJ2-3, with 15 positions matching TRBD2. This CDR3 contains 17 residues. V dropped 6 bases and J dropped 5; count of bases not matched to a gene: 9. From germline, CDR1 is MNHEY and CDR2 SMNVEV (reference sequence).

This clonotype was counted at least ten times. CDR3 bases: TGTGCCATCAGTCCGGACTACAATGAGCAGTTCTTC. This gives the protein CAISPDYNEQFF. The V gene is TRBV10-3, the J gene TRBJ2-1; no clear D. In germline, CDR1 is ENHRY, CDR2 SYGVKD. This CDR3 spans 12 amino acids. The V and J ends lost 5 bases and 3 bases respectively, with 5 bases between them.